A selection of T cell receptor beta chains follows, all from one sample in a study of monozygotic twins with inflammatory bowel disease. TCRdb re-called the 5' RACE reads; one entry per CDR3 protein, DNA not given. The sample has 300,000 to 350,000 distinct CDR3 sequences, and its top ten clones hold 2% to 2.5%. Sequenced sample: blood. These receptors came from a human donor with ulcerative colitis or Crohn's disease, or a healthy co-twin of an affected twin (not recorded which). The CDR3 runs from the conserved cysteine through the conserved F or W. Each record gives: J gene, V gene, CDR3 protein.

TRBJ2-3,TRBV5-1,CASRDKGSVSADTQYF
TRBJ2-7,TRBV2,CASDASDRGSYEQYF
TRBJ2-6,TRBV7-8,CASSLTPRDPSSGANVLTF
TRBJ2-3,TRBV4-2,CASSQGWSSSTDTQYF
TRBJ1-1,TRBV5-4,CASSREQGWNTEAFF
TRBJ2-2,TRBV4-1,CASSQDGGNTGELFF
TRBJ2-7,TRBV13,CASSLEGDEQYF
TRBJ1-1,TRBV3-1,CASSQDSFGRVYMNTEAFF
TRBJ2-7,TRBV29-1,CSVPGTGAYEQYF
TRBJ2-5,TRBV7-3,CASSLEVSETQYF
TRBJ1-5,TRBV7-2,CASSLVPLTVHQPQHF
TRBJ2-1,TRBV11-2,CASSLPPRLAAYNEQFF
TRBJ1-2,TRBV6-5,CASSTTHYGTVANYGYTF
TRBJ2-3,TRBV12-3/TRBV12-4,CASSLKGAGADTQYF
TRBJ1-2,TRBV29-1,CSALDRGQYGYTF